This T cell receptor (beta chain) was obtained from a study of OX40 agonist ivuxolimab in advanced cancers. Study-level background: Ivuxolimab, which patients received intravenously every 2 weeks, was dosed at 0.01 to 10 mg/kg.

General observations from the study: The study found that CD8+ T cells averaged more expanded clones than CD4+.

Systemic immunosuppression or autoimmune disease history was grounds to exclude patients. The table came from immunoSEQ multiplex PCR; TCRdb's copy has only in-frame clones and leaves some out. The sample records fewer than 40,000 clones, less than 90% being singletons. The CDR3 is 12 amino acids. Trimming pared 6 bases from V and 5 bases from J, leaving 8 bases between. In germline, CDR1 is MGHDK, CDR2 SYGVNS. A remark on this clone: The target antigen is unknown.

The chain has TRBV25-1 and TRBJ1-3, with unresolved D. This clonotype was obtained from an adult with an advanced solid tumor such as melanoma, head and neck, liver or kidney cancer. Sequenced here: CD4+ or CD8+ T cells sorted from blood, sampled in a trial of the OX40 agonist ivuxolimab. The DNA for the CDR3 is TGTGCCAGCAGCGACAATAGAAACACCATATATTTT. Protein sequence: CASSDNRNTIYF.